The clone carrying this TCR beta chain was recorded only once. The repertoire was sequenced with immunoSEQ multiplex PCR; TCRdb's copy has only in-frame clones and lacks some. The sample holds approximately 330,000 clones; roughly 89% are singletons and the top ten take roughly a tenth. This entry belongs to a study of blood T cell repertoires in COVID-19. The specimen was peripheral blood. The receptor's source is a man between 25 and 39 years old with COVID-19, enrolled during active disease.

DNA of the CDR3: TGTGCCAGCTCATCAACGGTGAGGGAACTGTTTTTT. As protein: CASSSTVRELFF. V is TRBV18 and J is TRBJ1-4, with unresolved D. The germline V and J ends were trimmed by 5 bases and 12 bases, with 13 bases remaining between them. The CDR3 spans 12 residues. Looked up from germline, CDR1 is KGHSH and CDR2 is LQKENI.